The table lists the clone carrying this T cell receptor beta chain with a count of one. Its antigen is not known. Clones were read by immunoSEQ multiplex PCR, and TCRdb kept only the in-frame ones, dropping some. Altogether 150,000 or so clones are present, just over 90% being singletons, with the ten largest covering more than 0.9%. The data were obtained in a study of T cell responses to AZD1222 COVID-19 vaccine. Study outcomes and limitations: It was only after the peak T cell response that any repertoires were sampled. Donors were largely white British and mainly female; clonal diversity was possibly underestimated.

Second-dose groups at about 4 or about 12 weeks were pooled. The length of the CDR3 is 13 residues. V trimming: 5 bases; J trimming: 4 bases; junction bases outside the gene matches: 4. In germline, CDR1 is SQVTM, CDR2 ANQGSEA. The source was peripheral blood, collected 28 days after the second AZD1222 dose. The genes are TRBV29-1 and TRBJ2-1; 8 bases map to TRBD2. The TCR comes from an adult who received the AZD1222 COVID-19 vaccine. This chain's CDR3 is CSVTGGVYNEQFF. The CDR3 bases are TGCAGCGTTACGGGAGGGGTTTACAATGAGCAGTTCTTC.